Following are 5 T cell receptor beta chains from one sample sequenced in a study of sequential checkpoint blockade in melanoma. Treatment here: randomized to nivolumab then ipilimumab (arm A) or the reverse (arm B). Clones were sequenced by immunoSEQ multiplex PCR, and TCRdb holds only the in-frame ones, with some missing. Seen here are under 15,000 clones, 70% to 85% observed once, and the top ten hold approximately 7.3%. The sample was CD8+ T cells sorted from blood (inferred from file names), taken from a patient given nivolumab and ipilimumab in sequence. Every receptor here comes from a human donor with melanoma.

This clone was counted a single time. The chain joins TRBV27 to TRBJ1-2, with D perhaps TRBD1 (5 bases). CDR1 MNHEY and CDR2 SMNVEV come from the germline V gene (reference sequence). Trimming shortened V by 1 base and J by 2 bases, and 11 bases separated the two germline ends. There are 15 residues in the CDR3. The CDR3: CASSLWGDGNYGYTF. For the CDR3, the DNA is TGTGCCAGCAGTTTATGGGGGGATGGGAACTATGGCTACACCTTC.

The chain recombines TRBV27 with TRBJ2-7; a weak D match, TRBD2 (6 bases). The CDR3 has 13 amino acids. Germline V gives CDR1 MNHEY, CDR2 SMNVEV (reference sequence). V lost 1 base, J lost 2 bases, and 6 bases lay in between. As DNA, the CDR3 is TGTGCCAGCAGTTTATGGGGGGCCTACGAGCAGTACTTC. Translated: CASSLWGAYEQYF.

V is TRBV9 and J is TRBJ2-2; D gene ambiguous. There are 15 residues in the CDR3. The ends were cut back, 0 bases at V and 1 base at J, with 7 bases in the middle. The V gene's germline CDR1 is SGDLS and CDR2 YYNGEE. The CDR3 nucleotides are TGTGCCAGCAGCGTAGAGGCGGTGAACACCGGGGAGCTGTTTTTT. Residues: CASSVEAVNTGELFF.

This chain uses TRBV6-1 with TRBJ2-5; 13 positions agree with TRBD2. V lost 3 bases, J lost 4 bases, and 8 bases stayed unmatched. This CDR3 has 17 residues. Germline V gene data show CDR1 as MNHNS and CDR2 as SASEGT. CDR3 sequence reads: CASSEILAGGPGETQYF. CDR3 DNA: TGTGCCAGCAGTGAGATACTAGCGGGGGGGCCAGGAGAGACCCAGTACTTC.

The chain links TRBV29-1 to TRBJ2-7; 13 bases map to TRBD2. This CDR3 region has 14 residues. Germline values: CDR1 SQVTM, CDR2 ANQGSEA. V lost 3 bases to trimming and J lost 5 bases; unmatched junction nucleotides: 4. CDR3 bases: TGCAGCGTTGAGGGGGGGACTAGCGGGGACGAGCAGTACTTC. Residues: CSVEGGTSGDEQYF.